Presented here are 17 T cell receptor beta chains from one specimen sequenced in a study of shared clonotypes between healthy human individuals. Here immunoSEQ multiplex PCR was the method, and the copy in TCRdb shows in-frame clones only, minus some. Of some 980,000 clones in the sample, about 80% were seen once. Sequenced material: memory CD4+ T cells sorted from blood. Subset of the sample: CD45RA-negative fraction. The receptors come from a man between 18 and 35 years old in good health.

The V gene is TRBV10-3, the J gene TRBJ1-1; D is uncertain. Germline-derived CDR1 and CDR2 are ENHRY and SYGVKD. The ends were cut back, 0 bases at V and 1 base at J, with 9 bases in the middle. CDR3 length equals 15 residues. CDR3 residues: CAISESMGRNTEAFF. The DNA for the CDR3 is TGTGCCATCAGTGAGTCGATGGGCAGGAACACTGAAGCTTTCTTT.

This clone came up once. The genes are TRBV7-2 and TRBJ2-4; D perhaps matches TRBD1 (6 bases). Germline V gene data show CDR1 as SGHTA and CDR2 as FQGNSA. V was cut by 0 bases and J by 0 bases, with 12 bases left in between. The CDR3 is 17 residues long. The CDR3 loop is CASSLASTGIAKNIQYF. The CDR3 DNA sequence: TGTGCCAGCAGCTTAGCCTCGACAGGAATAGCCAAAAACATTCAGTACTTC.

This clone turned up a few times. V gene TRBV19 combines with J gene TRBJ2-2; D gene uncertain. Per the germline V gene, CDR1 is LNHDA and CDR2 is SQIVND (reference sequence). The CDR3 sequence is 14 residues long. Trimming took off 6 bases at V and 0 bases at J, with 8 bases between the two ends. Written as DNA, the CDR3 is TGTGCCAGTAGCGAGACACCGAACACCGGGGAGCTGTTTTTT. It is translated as CASSETPNTGELFF.

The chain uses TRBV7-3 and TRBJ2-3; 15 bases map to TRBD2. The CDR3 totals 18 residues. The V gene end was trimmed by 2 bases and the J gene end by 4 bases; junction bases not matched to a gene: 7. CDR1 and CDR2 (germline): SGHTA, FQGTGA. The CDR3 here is CASSLYGLAGGPSDTQYF. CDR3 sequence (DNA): TGTGCCAGCAGCTTATATGGACTAGCGGGGGGGCCATCAGATACGCAGTATTTT.

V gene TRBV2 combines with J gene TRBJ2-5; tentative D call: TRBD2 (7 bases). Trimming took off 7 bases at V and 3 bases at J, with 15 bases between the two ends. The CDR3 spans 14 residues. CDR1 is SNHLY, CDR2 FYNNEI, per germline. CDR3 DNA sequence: TGTGCCAGCACCAGTGGGGGGGGCGAAGAGACCCAGTACTTC. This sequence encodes CASTSGGGEETQYF. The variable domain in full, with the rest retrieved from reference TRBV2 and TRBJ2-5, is EPEVTQTPSHQVTQMGQEVILRCVPISNHLYFYWYRQILGQKVEFLVSFYNNEISEKSEIFDDQFSVERPDGSNFTLKIRSTKLEDSAMYFCASTSGGGEETQYFGPGTRLLVL.

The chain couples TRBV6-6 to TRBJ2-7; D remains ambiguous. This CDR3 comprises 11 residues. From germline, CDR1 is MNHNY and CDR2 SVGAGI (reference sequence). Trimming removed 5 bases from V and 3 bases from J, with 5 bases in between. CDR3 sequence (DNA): TGTGCCAGCAGTACCCACTACGAGCAGTACTTC. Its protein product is CASSTHYEQYF.

The DNA of the CDR3 is TGTGCCAGCAGCTCGCCTCGACAGGGAGATTCACCCCTCCACTTT. The encoded protein is CASSSPRQGDSPLHF. The V call is TRBV7-9, the J call TRBJ1-6; TRBD1 agrees at 7 bases. The V and J ends lost 4 bases and 8 bases, in that order; junction bases with no gene match: 8. Germline V gene sequence: CDR1 SEHNR, CDR2 FQNEAQ (reference sequence). The CDR3 is made up of 15 amino acids.

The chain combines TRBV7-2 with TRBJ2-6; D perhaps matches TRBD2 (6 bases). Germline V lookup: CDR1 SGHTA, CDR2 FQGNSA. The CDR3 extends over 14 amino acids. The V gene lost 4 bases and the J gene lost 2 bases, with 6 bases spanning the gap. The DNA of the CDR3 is TGTGCCAGCAGCTGGGGGGCTGGGGCCAACGTCCTGACTTTC. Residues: CASSWGAGANVLTF.

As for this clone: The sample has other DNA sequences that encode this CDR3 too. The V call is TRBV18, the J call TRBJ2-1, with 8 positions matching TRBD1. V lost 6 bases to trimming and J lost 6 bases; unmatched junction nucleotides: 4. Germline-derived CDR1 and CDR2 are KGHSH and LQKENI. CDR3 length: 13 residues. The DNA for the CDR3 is TGTGCCAGCTCCCCAGGACAGGGCAATGAGCAGTTCTTC. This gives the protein CASSPGQGNEQFF. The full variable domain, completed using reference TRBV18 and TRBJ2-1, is NAGVMQNPRHLVRRRGQEARLRCSPMKGHSHVYWYRQLPEEGLKFMVYLQKENIIDESGMPKERFSAEFPKEGPSILRIQQVVRGDSAAYFCASSPGQGNEQFFGPGTRLTVL.

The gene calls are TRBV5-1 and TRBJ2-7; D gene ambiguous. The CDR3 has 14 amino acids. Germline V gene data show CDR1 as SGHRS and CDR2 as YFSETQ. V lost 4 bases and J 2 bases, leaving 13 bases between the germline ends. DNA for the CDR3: TGCGCCAGCAGCGTTGAAGGCCCCACCTACGAGCAGTACTTC. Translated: CASSVEGPTYEQYF.

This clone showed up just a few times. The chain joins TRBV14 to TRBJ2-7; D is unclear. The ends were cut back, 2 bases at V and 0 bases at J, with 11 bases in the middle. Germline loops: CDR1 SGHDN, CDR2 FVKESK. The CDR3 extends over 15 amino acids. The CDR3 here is CASSQPSLGSYEQYF. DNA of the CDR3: TGTGCCAGCAGCCAACCCTCACTTGGCTCCTACGAGCAGTACTTC.

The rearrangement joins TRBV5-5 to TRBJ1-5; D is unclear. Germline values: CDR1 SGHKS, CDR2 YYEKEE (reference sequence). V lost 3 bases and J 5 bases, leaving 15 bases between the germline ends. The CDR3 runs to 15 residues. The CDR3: CASSWASGRYQPQHF. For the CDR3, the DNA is TGTGCCAGCAGCTGGGCAAGCGGACGGTATCAGCCCCAGCATTTT.

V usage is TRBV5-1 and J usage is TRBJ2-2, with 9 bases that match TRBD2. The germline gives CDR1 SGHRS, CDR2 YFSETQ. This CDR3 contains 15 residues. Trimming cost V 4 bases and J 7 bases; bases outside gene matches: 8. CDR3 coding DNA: TGCGCCAGCAGCCTCTTAGCGGGAGAGGTCGGGGAGCTGTTTTTT. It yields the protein CASSLLAGEVGELFF.

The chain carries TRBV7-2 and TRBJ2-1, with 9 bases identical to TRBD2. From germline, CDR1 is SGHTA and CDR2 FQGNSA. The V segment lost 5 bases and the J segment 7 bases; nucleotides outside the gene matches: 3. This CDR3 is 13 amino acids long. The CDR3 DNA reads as TGTGCCAGCAGCGCGGGGGGGGTAAATGAGCAGTTCTTC. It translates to CASSAGGVNEQFF.

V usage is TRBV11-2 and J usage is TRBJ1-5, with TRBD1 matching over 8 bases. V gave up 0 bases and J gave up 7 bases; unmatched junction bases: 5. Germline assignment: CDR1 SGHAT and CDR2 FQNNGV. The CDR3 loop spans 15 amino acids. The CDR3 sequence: CASSLDGQGAQPQHF. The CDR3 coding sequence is TGTGCCAGCAGCTTAGACGGCCAGGGGGCCCAGCCCCAGCATTTT.

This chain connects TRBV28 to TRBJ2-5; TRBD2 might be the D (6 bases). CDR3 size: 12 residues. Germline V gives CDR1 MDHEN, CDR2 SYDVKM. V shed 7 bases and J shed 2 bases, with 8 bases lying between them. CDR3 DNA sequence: TGTGCCAGCAACGGGGGTCAAGAGACCCAGTACTTC. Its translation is CASNGGQETQYF.

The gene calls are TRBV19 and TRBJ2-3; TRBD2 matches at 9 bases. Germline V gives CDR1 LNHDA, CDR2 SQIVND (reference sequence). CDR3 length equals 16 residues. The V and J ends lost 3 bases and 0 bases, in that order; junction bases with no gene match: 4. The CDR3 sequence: CASSIFLAGSTDTQYF. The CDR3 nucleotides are TGTGCCAGTAGTATTTTCCTAGCGGGGAGCACAGATACGCAGTATTTT. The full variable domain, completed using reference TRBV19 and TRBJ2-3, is DGGITQSPKYLFRKEGQNVTLSCEQNLNHDAMYWYRQDPGQGLRLIYYSQIVNDFQKGDIAEGYSVSREKKESFPLTVTSAQKNPTAFYLCASSIFLAGSTDTQYFGPGTRLTVL.